The 19 T cell receptor beta chains given below trace back to one sample, sequenced in a study of blood T cell repertoires in COVID-19. Sequenced by immunoSEQ multiplex PCR; TCRdb stores in-frame clones only, minus some. Among over 90,000 clones listed, more than 80% were seen once. The sequenced sample consisted of peripheral blood. The receptors come from a human donor in a cohort sampled during active COVID-19.

This chain connects TRBV11-2 to TRBJ2-1; D is perhaps TRBD2 (7 bases). V was pared by 3 bases and J by 4 bases, with 13 bases between. The CDR3 sequence is 15 residues long. CDR1 and CDR2 from the germline V gene are SGHAT and FQNNGV. In DNA form, the CDR3 reads TGTGCCAGCAGCTTGGGGGGGGCACGGTACAATGAGCAGTTCTTC. Translation: CASSLGGARYNEQFF.

This chain connects TRBV7-3 to TRBJ2-1; 7 bases map to TRBD1. CDR1 and CDR2 from the germline V gene are SGHTA and FQGTGA. The CDR3 has 14 residues. CDR3 bases: TGTGCTCCTGGGGGACAGAGGGGGTACAATGAGCAGTTCTTC. Translation gives CAPGGQRGYNEQFF. The variable domain in full, completed from reference TRBV7-3 and TRBJ2-1, reads GAGVSQTPSNKVTEKGKYVELRCDPISGHTALYWYRQSLGQGPEFLIYFQGTGAADDSGLPNDRFFAVRPEGSVSTLKIQRTERGDSAVYLCAPGGQRGYNEQFFGPGTRLTVL.

This rearrangement joins TRBV11-2 to TRBJ1-4; 8 nucleotides agree with TRBD1. V was pared by 6 bases and J by 7 bases, with 13 bases of the junction left unmatched. The CDR3 runs to 16 residues. Germline CDR1 is SGHAT and CDR2 is FQNNGV. CDR3 sequence reads: CASRALGRTGSEKLFF. The CDR3 DNA is TGTGCCAGCAGGGCGCTAGGCCGGACAGGGAGTGAAAAACTGTTTTTT.

The chain joins TRBV28 to TRBJ1-1; D unresolved. CDR3 length: 16 residues. Trimming pared 3 bases from V and 0 bases from J, leaving 14 bases between. Germline V gives CDR1 MDHEN, CDR2 SYDVKM. In DNA form, the CDR3 reads TGTGCCAGCAGTTTCCCACGAGAGGGAATGAACACTGAAGCTTTCTTT. This codes for CASSFPREGMNTEAFF. Full variable domain (remainder filled in from reference TRBV28 and TRBJ1-1): DVKVTQSSRYLVKRTGEKVFLECVQDMDHENMFWYRQDPGLGLRLIYFSYDVKMKEKGDIPEGYSVSREKKERFSLILESASTNQTSMYLCASSFPREGMNTEAFFGQGTRLTVV.

This chain links TRBV12-3 or TRBV12-4 with TRBJ1-6, with 10 bases lining up with TRBD1. With 3 bases clipped from V and 13 bases from J, the junction kept 3 bases outside the gene matches. The CDR3 runs 13 residues. The CDR3 DNA follows: TGTGCCAGCAGTTTGACAGGGGGCATGCCCCTCCACTTT. Translating gives CASSLTGGMPLHF.

This clone was recorded once. The chain recombines TRBV27 with TRBJ1-2; 9 bases are shared with TRBD1. Germline V gene data show CDR1 as MNHEY and CDR2 as SMNVEV (reference sequence). The CDR3 is 14 residues long. With 5 bases clipped from V and 6 bases from J, the junction kept 7 bases outside the gene matches. The CDR3 sequence: CASSPGQGRNGYTF. CDR3 DNA sequence: TGTGCCAGCAGTCCAGGACAGGGGAGGAATGGCTACACCTTC.

This chain links TRBV28 with TRBJ1-1; maybe TRBD1 (6 bases). The germline V and J ends were trimmed by 2 bases and 5 bases, with 18 bases remaining between them. Germline values: CDR1 MDHEN, CDR2 SYDVKM. The CDR3 has 16 amino acids. The CDR3 loop reads CASSLPRWGPGTEAFF. DNA for the CDR3: TGTGCCAGCAGTTTACCCCGCTGGGGGCCGGGGACTGAAGCTTTCTTT.

This clone was detected only a few times. The gene calls are TRBV7-8 and TRBJ1-2, with 9 bases that match TRBD1. This CDR3 contains 17 residues. Germline CDR1 and CDR2: SGHVS and FQNEAQ. The J segment lost 6 bases and the V segment lost 1 base, leaving 12 bases of the junction unmatched. In DNA, the CDR3 is TGTGCCAGCAGCTTAGGACACGGCCGGGACAGGGAGAATGGCTACACCTTC. Amino acids: CASSLGHGRDRENGYTF.

The chain has TRBV4-1 and TRBJ2-3; 9 bases are shared with TRBD2. Germline CDR1 reads MGHRA; CDR2 reads YSYEKL. V lost 4 bases to trimming and J lost 6 bases; unmatched junction nucleotides: 20. CDR3 size: 19 residues. The CDR3 protein is CASSLPDEPLAGRWDTQYF. The CDR3 nucleotides are TGCGCCAGCAGCCTCCCAGATGAGCCCCTAGCGGGGCGGTGGGATACGCAGTATTTT.

This clone appeared once. V gene TRBV7-2 combines with J gene TRBJ2-2; 9 bases map to TRBD1. The germline V gene has CDR1 SGHTA and CDR2 FQGNSA. This CDR3 has 15 amino acids. V dropped 1 base and J dropped 7; count of bases not matched to a gene: 4. CDR3 loop: CASSLDRGPYGELFF. CDR3 DNA: TGTGCCAGCAGCTTAGACAGGGGGCCATACGGGGAGCTGTTTTTT.

V is TRBV30 and J is TRBJ2-7; TRBD1 matches 7 bases. Germline V gene data show CDR1 as GTSNPN and CDR2 as SVGIG (reference sequence). The CDR3 sequence is 14 residues long. Trimming cost V 0 bases and J 5 bases; bases outside gene matches: 7. Here the CDR3 DNA reads TGTGCCTGGAGTGTCTCGACAGGGCCCCACGAGCAGTACTTC. It codes for CAWSVSTGPHEQYF.

V gene TRBV4-2 combines with J gene TRBJ1-2; 7 bases fit TRBD1. The germline CDR1 and CDR2 sequences are LGHNA and YNFKEQ. CDR3 size: 16 residues. J was trimmed by 4 bases and V by 0 bases; bases with no gene match: 8. CDR3 nucleotides: TGTGCCAGCAGCCAAGATATGAAGGGGGCTTCCTATGGCTACACCTTC. Translating it yields CASSQDMKGASYGYTF.

The gene calls are TRBV6-5 and TRBJ1-4, with D tentatively TRBD1 (5 bases). Germline V CDR1 and CDR2: MNHEY, SVGAGI. V lost 7 bases and J 7 bases, leaving 10 bases between the germline ends. CDR3 length: 12 residues. CDR3 region: CASKPDSEKLFF. The DNA of the CDR3 is TGTGCCAGCAAGCCCGACAGTGAAAAACTGTTTTTT.

The chain couples TRBV5-1 to TRBJ1-1; a possible D gene is TRBD1 (5 bases). V dropped 1 base and J dropped 3 bases, with 16 bases sitting between them. This CDR3 has 16 residues. Germline V lookup: CDR1 SGHRS, CDR2 YFSETQ. CDR3 DNA sequence: TGCGCCAGCAGCTTGCAGGGTCTGAGGAGTGACACTGAAGCTTTCTTT. Protein sequence: CASSLQGLRSDTEAFF.

Only a few counts were recorded for this clone. The V call is TRBV5-1, the J call TRBJ2-2, with 7 nucleotides matching TRBD1. CDR1 SGHRS and CDR2 YFSETQ come from the germline V gene. J was trimmed by 2 bases and V by 2 bases; bases with no gene match: 3. The CDR3 length is 15 residues. The CDR3, as DNA: TGCGCCAGCAGCTTCGGGACAGCTAACACCGGGGAGCTGTTTTTT. Translating it yields CASSFGTANTGELFF. The full variable domain, in which reference TRBV5-1 and TRBJ2-2 provide the parts outside the CDR3, is KAGVTQTPRYLIKTRGQQVTLSCSPISGHRSVSWYQQTPGQGLQFLFEYFSETQRNKGNFPGRFSGRQFSNSRSEMNVSTLELGDSALYLCASSFGTANTGELFFGEGSRLTVL.

The chain links TRBV6-2 or TRBV6-3 to TRBJ1-5; the D is unclear. V was pared by 3 bases and J by 5 bases, with 8 bases between. The CDR3 loop spans 13 amino acids. Germline values: CDR1 MNHEY, CDR2 SVGEGT. CDR3 in amino acids: CASSYATHQPQHF. CDR3 nucleotide sequence: TGTGCCAGCAGTTATGCCACTCATCAGCCCCAGCATTTT.

The gene calls are TRBV7-2 and TRBJ2-2; a weak D match, TRBD1 (5 bases). Germline V CDR1 and CDR2: SGHTA, FQGNSA. V was pared by 1 base and J by 6 bases, with 12 bases between. This CDR3 region has 15 residues. For the CDR3, the DNA is TGTGCCAGCAGCTTAGTTGTGACAGCCCCCGGGGAGCTGTTTTTT. Translation: CASSLVVTAPGELFF.

The gene calls are TRBV5-1 and TRBJ2-1, with 7 bases lining up with TRBD2. The V segment lost 6 bases and the J segment 0 bases; nucleotides outside the gene matches: 6. The germline V gene has CDR1 SGHRS and CDR2 YFSETQ. This CDR3 region has 15 residues. The CDR3 sequence: CASTSGALSYNEQFF. CDR3 bases: TGCGCCAGCACAAGCGGGGCCCTCTCCTACAATGAGCAGTTCTTC.

V and J are TRBV3-1 (or the pseudogene TRBV3-2) and TRBJ1-2, with TRBD1 identical over 11 bases. The germline V gene has CDR1 LGHDT and CDR2 YNNKEL (reference sequence). The ends lost 4 bases at V and 5 bases at J; junction bases unmatched: 3. The CDR3 has 14 residues. The CDR3 region is CASSLGQGAYGYTF. CDR3 in DNA: TGTGCCAGCAGCCTAGGACAGGGGGCGTATGGCTACACCTTC.